This is a list of T cell receptor beta chains from one sample in a study of cytomegalovirus exposure and HLA in healthy donors. Libraries were prepared by immunoSEQ multiplex PCR; TCRdb keeps only in-frame clonotypes and omits some of them. The table includes roughly 150,000 clones, around four fifths detected once. What was sequenced was PBMCs. The receptors were gathered from a male donor in good health and CMV-seronegative. Each CDR3 is given without its conserved first and last residue. A row's size may be missing; if present it is once, few, many or a size class.

J gene	clone size	V gene	CDR3 protein
TRBJ1-1	.	TRBV19	ASSILNRPNTEAF
TRBJ1-5	.	TRBV28	ASSFRGQAALNQPQH
TRBJ1-1	.	TRBV19	ASSMAGGTEAF
TRBJ1-5	.	TRBV29-1	SARQGGQPQH
TRBJ2-5	.	TRBV5-1	ASSSLSGQETQY
TRBJ2-7	.	TRBV4-3	ASSQDAGEDEQY
TRBJ2-1	.	TRBV27	ASSLLPRTSGAPKQF
TRBJ2-7	.	TRBV28	ASRVRDYNYEQY
TRBJ2-1	once	TRBV19	ASSAGLAGFEQF
TRBJ2-7	.	TRBV6-6	ASSPPQGGRPYEQY
TRBJ2-1	.	TRBV7-9	ASSLLGGSGGEQF
TRBJ2-1	.	TRBV11-2	ASISGTSSYNEQF
TRBJ2-2	.	TRBV5-1	ASSAGTGVTGELF
TRBJ2-5	.	TRBV7-3	ASSSTGAETQY
TRBJ2-1	.	TRBV5-1	ASRDRGDEQF
.	few	TRBV4-3	ASSQERGRVYEQY
TRBJ2-5	once	TRBV28	ASSFAIAGGPREQY
TRBJ2-7	once	TRBV27	ASRVWFGMAEQY
TRBJ2-1	.	TRBV7-8	ASSLEASGASYNEQF
TRBJ2-2	.	TRBV5-4	ASRPGGPNTGELF
TRBJ1-5	.	TRBV6-1	ATQGVSNQPQH
TRBJ2-1	.	TRBV9	ASSVRTGGHNEQF
TRBJ1-1	few	TRBV6-5	ASRMTGLNTEAF
TRBJ2-2	.	TRBV4-3	ASSQVFQGMNTGELF
TRBJ2-4	.	TRBV4-2	ASSQDPLAKNIQY
TRBJ2-2	.	TRBV7-3	ASSLIQAGELF
TRBJ1-1	.	TRBV6-5	ASSLVPPIRDTEAF
TRBJ2-5	.	TRBV4-2	ASSQGSGETQY
TRBJ2-5	.	TRBV5-6	ASSYTGTGQETQY
TRBJ1-4	.	TRBV7-9	ASSHSVGATNEKLF
TRBJ2-1	few	TRBV4-1	ASSQLGRGPSYNEQF
TRBJ1-5	.	TRBV4-2	ASSQDTGLYRQPQH
TRBJ2-5	.	TRBV7-2	ASSPPGGLGETQY
TRBJ1-2	.	TRBV9	ASSSTLNRDSNYGYT
TRBJ2-3	.	TRBV7-2	ASSPTYYTDTQY
TRBJ1-6	few	TRBV7-2	ASSLQGVPGEPLH
TRBJ2-5	once	TRBV5-1	ASSLGDKQETQY
TRBJ2-3	.	TRBV13	ASSPPVGRRYTQY
TRBJ2-1	.	TRBV9	ASSVRESSSYNEQF
TRBJ1-2	.	TRBV28	ASSVQGPGYT
TRBJ1-6	few	TRBV27	ASSARQDNSPLH
TRBJ2-5	.	TRBV4-3	ASSQDTLRLAGGRKTQY
TRBJ1-4	.	TRBV5-1	ASSSPTQGPNEKLF
TRBJ2-7	.	TRBV7-6	ASSLELAGSYEQY
TRBJ1-2	few	TRBV5-4	ASTWTGSGYGYT
TRBJ2-7	.	TRBV27	ASSPDLAGGTPYEQY
TRBJ2-2	.	TRBV5-4	ASSPGTGDRELF